The clone carrying this T cell receptor (beta chain) was recorded only once. This specimen belongs to a study of control samples from healthy donors and cancer patients. Using immunoSEQ multiplex PCR, the repertoire was profiled, and TCRdb retains in-frame clones only, with some absent. The table lists roughly 30,000 clones, roughly 89% of them singletons. The germline V and J ends were trimmed by 5 bases and 8 bases, with 16 bases remaining between them. The CDR3 spans 14 residues. Per germline, CDR1 SGHNT and CDR2 YENEEA. The sample comprised PBMCs. V usage is TRBV11-3 and J usage is TRBJ2-1; perhaps D is TRBD1 or TRBD2 (5 bases each). The clonotype originates from a woman aged 40 to 50 with lung cancer. For the CDR3, the DNA is TGTGCCAGCAGCCCCGGGGTAGCCAGGGATGAGCAGTTCTTC. Amino acid sequence: CASSPGVARDEQFF. The variable domain in full, with the rest retrieved from reference TRBV11-3 and TRBJ2-1, is EAGVVQSPRYKIIEKKQPVAFWCNPISGHNTLYWYLQNLGQGPELLIRYENEEAVDDSQLPKDRFSAERLKGVDSTLKIQPAELGDSAVYLCASSPGVARDEQFFGPGTRLTVL.